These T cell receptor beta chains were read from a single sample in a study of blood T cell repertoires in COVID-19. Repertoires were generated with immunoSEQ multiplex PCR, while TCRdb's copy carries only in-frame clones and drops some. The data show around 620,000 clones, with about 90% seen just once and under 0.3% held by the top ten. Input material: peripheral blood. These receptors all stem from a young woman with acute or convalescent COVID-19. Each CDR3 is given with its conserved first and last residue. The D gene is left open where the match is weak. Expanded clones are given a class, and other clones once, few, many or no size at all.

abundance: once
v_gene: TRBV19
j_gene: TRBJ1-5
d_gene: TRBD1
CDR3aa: CASSTNRDRDTEPQHF
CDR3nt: TGTGCCAGTAGTACAAACCGGGACAGGGATACGGAGCCCCAGCATTTT

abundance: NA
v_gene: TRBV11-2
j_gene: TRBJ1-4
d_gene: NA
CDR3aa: CASSLDLQGNEKLFF
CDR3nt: TGTGCCAGCAGCTTAGATCTACAGGGTAATGAAAAACTGTTTTTT

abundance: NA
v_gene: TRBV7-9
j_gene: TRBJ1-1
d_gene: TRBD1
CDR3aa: CASIVDRGEQAFF
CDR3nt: TGTGCCAGCATCGTCGACAGGGGGGAACAAGCTTTCTTT

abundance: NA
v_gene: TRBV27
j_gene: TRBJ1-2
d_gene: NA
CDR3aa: CASRAQGLGGYTF
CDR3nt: TGTGCCAGCAGGGCACAGGGTCTGGGTGGCTACACCTTC

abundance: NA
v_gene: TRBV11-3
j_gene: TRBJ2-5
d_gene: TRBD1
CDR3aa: CASSLGTGVGETQYF
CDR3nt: TGTGCCAGCAGCTTAGGGACAGGCGTAGGAGAGACCCAGTACTTC

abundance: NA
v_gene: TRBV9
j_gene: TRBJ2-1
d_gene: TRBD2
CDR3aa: CASSVERGLAGDEQFF
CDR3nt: TGTGCCAGCAGCGTAGAGAGGGGACTAGCGGGGGATGAGCAGTTCTTC

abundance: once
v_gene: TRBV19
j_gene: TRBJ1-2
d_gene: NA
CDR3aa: CASSIGMTGWGDGYTF
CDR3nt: TGTGCCAGTAGTATAGGGATGACAGGTTGGGGAGATGGCTACACCTTC

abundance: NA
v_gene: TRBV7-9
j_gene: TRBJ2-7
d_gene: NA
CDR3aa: CASSLATDYEQYF
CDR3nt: TGTGCCAGCAGCTTAGCTACTGACTACGAGCAGTACTTC

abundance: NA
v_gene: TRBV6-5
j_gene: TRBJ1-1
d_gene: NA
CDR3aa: CASSTGSNTEAFF
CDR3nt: TGTGCCAGCAGTACGGGATCGAACACTGAAGCTTTCTTT

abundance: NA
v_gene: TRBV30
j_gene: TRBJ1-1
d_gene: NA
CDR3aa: CAWDGRANTEAFF
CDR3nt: TGTGCCTGGGACGGCAGGGCGAACACTGAAGCTTTCTTT

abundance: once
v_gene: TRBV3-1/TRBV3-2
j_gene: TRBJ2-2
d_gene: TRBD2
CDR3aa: CATLSGGSTGELFF
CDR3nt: TGTGCCACCCTATCGGGGGGGAGCACCGGGGAGCTGTTTTTT

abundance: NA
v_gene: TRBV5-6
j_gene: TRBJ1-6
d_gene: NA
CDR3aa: CASSTHRVSPLHF
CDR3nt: TGTGCCAGCAGCACACACAGGGTTTCACCCCTCCACTTT

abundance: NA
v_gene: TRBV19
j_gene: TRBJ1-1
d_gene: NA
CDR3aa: CASREVGGNTEAFF
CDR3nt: TGTGCCAGTAGGGAGGTGGGGGGAAACACTGAAGCTTTCTTT

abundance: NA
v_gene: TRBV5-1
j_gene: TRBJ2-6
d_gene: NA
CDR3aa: CASSLGSSGSGANVLTF
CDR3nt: TGCGCCAGCAGCTTGGGGTCTTCGGGGTCTGGGGCCAACGTCCTGACTTTC

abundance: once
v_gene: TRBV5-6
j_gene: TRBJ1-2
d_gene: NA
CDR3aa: CASSPAIVAGYTF
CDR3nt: TGTGCCAGCAGCCCGGCCATAGTAGCTGGCTACACCTTC

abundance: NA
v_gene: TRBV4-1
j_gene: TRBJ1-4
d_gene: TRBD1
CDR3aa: CASSRSRGWDNEKLFF
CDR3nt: TGCGCCAGCAGCCGATCCAGGGGGTGGGATAATGAAAAACTGTTTTTT

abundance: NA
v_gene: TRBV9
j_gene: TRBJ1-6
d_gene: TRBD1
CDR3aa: CASSTDRTGDSPLHF
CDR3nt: TGTGCCAGCAGCACGGACAGGACCGGAGATTCACCCCTCCACTTT

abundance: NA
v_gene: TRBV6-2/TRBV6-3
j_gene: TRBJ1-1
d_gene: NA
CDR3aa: CASSSPRQVHGFF
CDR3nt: TGTGCCAGCAGTTCCCCCAGACAGGTGCACGGCTTCTTT

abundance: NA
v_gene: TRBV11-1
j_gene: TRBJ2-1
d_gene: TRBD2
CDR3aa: CASSEGLVNEQFF
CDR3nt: TGTGCCAGCAGCGAGGGACTAGTCAATGAGCAGTTCTTC

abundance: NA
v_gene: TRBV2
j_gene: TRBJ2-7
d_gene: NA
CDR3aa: CASTPGGAPRFSYEQYF
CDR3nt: TGTGCCAGCACCCCCGGGGGAGCCCCTCGCTTTTCCTACGAGCAGTACTTC

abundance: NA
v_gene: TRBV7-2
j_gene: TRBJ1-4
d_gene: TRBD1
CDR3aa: CASSSGQGQKLFF
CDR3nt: TGTGCCAGCAGCTCAGGACAGGGCCAAAAACTGTTTTTT

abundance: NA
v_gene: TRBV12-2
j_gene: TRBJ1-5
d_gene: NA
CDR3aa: CASRLTPHPSNQPQHF
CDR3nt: TGTGCAAGTCGCTTAACCCCACACCCTAGCAATCAGCCCCAGCATTTT